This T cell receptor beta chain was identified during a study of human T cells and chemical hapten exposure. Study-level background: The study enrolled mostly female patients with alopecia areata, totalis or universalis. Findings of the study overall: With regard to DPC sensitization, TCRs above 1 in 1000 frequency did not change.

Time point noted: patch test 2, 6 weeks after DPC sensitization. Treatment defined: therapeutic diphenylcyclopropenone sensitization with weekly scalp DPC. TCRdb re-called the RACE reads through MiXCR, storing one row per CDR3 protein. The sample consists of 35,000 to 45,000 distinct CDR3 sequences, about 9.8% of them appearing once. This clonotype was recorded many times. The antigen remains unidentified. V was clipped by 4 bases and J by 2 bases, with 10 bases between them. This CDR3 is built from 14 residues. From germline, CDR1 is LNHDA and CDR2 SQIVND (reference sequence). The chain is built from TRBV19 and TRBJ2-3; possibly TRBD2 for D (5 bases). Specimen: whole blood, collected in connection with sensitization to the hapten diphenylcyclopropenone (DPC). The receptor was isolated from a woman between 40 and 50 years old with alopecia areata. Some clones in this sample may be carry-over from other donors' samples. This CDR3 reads CASSRNGNTDTQYF. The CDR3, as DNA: TGTGCCAGTAGTAGAAACGGGAACACAGATACGCAGTATTTT. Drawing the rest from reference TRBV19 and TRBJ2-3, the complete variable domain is DGGITQSPKYLFRKEGQNVTLSCEQNLNHDAMYWYRQDPGQGLRLIYYSQIVNDFQKGDIAEGYSVSREKKESFPLTVTSAQKNPTAFYLCASSRNGNTDTQYFGPGTRLTVL.